This TCR beta chain was profiled in a study of T cells after yellow fever vaccination. General study points: Clonotype sharing between CD4 and CD8 compartments was small.

The CDR3 spans 12 residues. Germline CDR1 is SGHTA and CDR2 is FQGNSA. V lost 8 bases and J lost 4, with 12 bases in between. MiXCR, run by TCRdb on the 5' RACE reads, gives a single entry per CDR3 protein. The table lists about 400,000 distinct CDR3 sequences, approximately 5.7% of them singletons, with approximately 15% in the top ten. This clonotype was seen more than once but under ten times. Its antigen is as yet unknown. The chain has TRBV7-2 and TRBJ2-7; tentatively, D is TRBD2 (6 bases). Sample: PBMCs, taken 5 days after the yellow fever booster vaccination. This TCR was recovered from a man between 25 and 39 years old who received the YFV17D yellow fever vaccine. CDR3 in amino acids: CASAGLSYEQYF. The DNA of the CDR3 is TGTGCCAGCGCGGGGCTGTCATACGAGCAGTACTTC.